This T cell receptor (beta chain) is drawn from a study of glioma-infiltrating T cells after dendritic cell vaccination. Study-wide results and limits: Few patients contributed both blood and tumor specimens.

Some clones are missing from TCRdb's copy, which holds only in-frame ones; the method was immunoSEQ multiplex PCR. The table lists approximately 110,000 clones, around 90% of them singletons, with approximately 2.7% in the top ten. Sample time point: after dendritic cell vaccination, including at tumor progression/relapse. PBMC were collected before vaccination, two weeks after the third vaccination, and at progression. The CDR3 has 15 residues. Germline values: CDR1 LNHDA, CDR2 SQIVND (reference sequence). V lost 6 bases and J 5 bases, leaving 20 bases between the germline ends. Worth noting for this clone: Its antigen is undetermined.

The TCR originated in a human donor with glioblastoma. The rearrangement uses TRBV19 and TRBJ2-7; D possibly corresponds to TRBD2 (6 bases). Sequencing was performed on blood, taken after dendritic cell vaccination. The CDR3 DNA reads TGTGCCAGTAGCCCCGATACGCGGTGGGGGGACGAGCAGTACTTC. Protein product: CASSPDTRWGDEQYF.